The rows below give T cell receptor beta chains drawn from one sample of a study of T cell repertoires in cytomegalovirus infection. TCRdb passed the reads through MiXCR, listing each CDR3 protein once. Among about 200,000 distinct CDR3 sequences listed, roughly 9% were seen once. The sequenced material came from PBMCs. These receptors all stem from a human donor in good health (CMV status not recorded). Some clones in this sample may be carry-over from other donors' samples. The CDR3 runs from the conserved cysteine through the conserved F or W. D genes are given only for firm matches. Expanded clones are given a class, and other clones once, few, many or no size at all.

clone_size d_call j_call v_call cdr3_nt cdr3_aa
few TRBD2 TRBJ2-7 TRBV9 TGTGCCAGCAGCGTAGGGTTTCTAGCGGGATCCTACGAGCAGTACTTC CASSVGFLAGSYEQYF
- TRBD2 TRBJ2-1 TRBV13 TGTGCCAGCAGCTTAGGGCGAGCACTAGCGGGAGGGTTCTACAATGAGCAGTTCTTC CASSLGRALAGGFYNEQFF
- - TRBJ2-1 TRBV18 TGTGCCAGCTCAACTCAGGACAAGACGAAGCAGTTCTTC CASSTQDKTKQFF
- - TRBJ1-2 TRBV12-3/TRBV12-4 TGTGCCAGCAGAACGACCCGGGACGTTTATGGCTACACCTTC CASRTTRDVYGYTF
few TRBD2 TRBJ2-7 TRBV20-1 TGCAGTGCTAGCGCAGGACTAGTGAACGAGCAGTACTTC CSASAGLVNEQYF
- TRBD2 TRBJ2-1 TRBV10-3 TGTGCCACGGGGGGAGTCTACAATGAGCAGTTCTTC CATGGVYNEQFF
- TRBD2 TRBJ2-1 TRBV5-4 TGTGCCAGCAGGGAGGGGACTAGCGGATACAATGAGCAGTTCTTC CASREGTSGYNEQFF
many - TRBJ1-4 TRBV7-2 TGTGCCAGCAGCCCGAGGGGGGAAAAACTGTTTTTT CASSPRGEKLFF
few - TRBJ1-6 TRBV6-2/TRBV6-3 TGTGCCAGCAGGCCAGGACAGCCTAATTCACCCCTCCACTTT CASRPGQPNSPLHF
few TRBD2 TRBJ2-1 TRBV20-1 TGCAGTGCTGAGTCGGCGGGAGCTCGGAATGAGCAGTTCTTC CSAESAGARNEQFF
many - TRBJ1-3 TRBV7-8 TGTGCCAGCAGCCCATTGGGGAGATCTGGAAACACCATATATTTT CASSPLGRSGNTIYF
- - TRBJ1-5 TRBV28 TGTGCCAGCAGTTTATCAGTTGATCAGCCCCAGCATTTT CASSLSVDQPQHF
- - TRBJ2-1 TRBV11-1 TGTGCCAGCAGCTTAGTGCTCTGGAATACCCCAGGGGATGAGCAGTTCTTC CASSLVLWNTPGDEQFF
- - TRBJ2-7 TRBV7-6 TGTGCCACCGCTGGGGACCGAAGATCCTACGAGCAGTACTTC CATAGDRRSYEQYF
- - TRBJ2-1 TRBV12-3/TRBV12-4 TGTGCCAGCACCCCGGGGAGGGGGACGACCTACAATGAGCAGTTCTTC CASTPGRGTTYNEQFF